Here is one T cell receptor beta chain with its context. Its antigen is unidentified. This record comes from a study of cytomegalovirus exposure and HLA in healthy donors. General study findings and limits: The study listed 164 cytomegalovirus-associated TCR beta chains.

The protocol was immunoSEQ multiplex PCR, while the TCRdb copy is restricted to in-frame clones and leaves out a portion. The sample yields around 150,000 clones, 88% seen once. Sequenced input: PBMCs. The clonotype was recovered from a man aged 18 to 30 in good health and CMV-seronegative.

In nucleotides, the CDR3 is TGTGCCAGCAGCCAAACGCTAGCGGGAGATGACGAGCAGTACTTC. Its protein product is CASSQTLAGDDEQYF. The chain carries TRBV4-2 and TRBJ2-7; 10 nucleotides line up with TRBD2. This CDR3 contains 15 residues. Germline V gives CDR1 LGHNA, CDR2 YNFKEQ. The V gene end was trimmed by 2 bases and the J gene end by 5 bases; junction bases not matched to a gene: 6.